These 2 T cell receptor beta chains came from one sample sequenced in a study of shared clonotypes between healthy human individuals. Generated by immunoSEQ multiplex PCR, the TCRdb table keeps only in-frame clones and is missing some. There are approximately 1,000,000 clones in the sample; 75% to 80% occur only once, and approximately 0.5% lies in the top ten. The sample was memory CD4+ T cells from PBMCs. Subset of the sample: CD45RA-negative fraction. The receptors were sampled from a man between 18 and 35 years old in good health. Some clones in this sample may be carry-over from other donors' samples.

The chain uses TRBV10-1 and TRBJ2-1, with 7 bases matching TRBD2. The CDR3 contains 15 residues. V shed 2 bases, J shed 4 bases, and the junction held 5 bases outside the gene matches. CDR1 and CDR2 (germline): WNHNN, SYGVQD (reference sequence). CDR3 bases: TGCGCCAGCAGTGAGGGCCTAGCGGTGTACAATGAGCAGTTCTTC. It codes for CASSEGLAVYNEQFF.

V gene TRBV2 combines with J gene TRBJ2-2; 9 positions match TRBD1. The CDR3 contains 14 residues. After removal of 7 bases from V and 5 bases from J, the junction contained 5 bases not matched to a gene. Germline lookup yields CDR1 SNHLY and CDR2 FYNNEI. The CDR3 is CASTGTGSTGELFF. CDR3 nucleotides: TGTGCCAGCACCGGGACAGGGAGTACCGGGGAGCTGTTTTTT.